Following are 17 T cell receptor beta chains from one sample sequenced in a study of cytomegalovirus exposure and HLA in healthy donors (dated by TCRdb to 2017 to 2019). The library relied on the immunoSEQ multiplex PCR assay. For the multiplex PCR, a mixture combining 60 forward primers for TCR Vbeta segments and 13 reverse primers for TCR Jbeta segments was used. Sourced from immuneACCESS, this table was stored by TCRdb with only in-frame sequences that have V and J called. A share of the clones is absent; for the studies checked, an unresolved V gene accounts for under half, and the remainder has no known explanation. In all, the sample holds 150,000 to 160,000 clones, and roughly 79% of those were seen once. Approximately 3% of the sample belongs to the ten largest clones. The sequenced material came from PBMCs. Receptors were obtained from a man younger than 30 in good health and CMV-seronegative.

The sample holds a few counts of this clone. V usage is TRBV19 and J usage is TRBJ2-2, with D hard to call. Trimming took off 7 bases at V and 1 base at J, with 7 bases between the two ends. Per germline, CDR1 LNHDA and CDR2 SQIVND (reference sequence). CDR3 length: 13 residues. Here the CDR3 reads CASNTRNTGELFF. DNA for the CDR3: TGTGCCAGTAATACAAGGAACACCGGGGAGCTGTTTTTT.

The chain carries TRBV27 and TRBJ1-6, with 7 bases identical to TRBD1. The trim removed 3 bases at V and 2 bases at J, leaving 4 bases unmatched. From germline, CDR1 is MNHEY and CDR2 SMNVEV (reference sequence). The CDR3 runs to 16 residues. Here the CDR3 DNA reads TGTGCCAGCAGTTTCAGGGGGGCTACCTATAATTCACCCCTCCACTTT. Amino acid sequence: CASSFRGATYNSPLHF.

V gene TRBV6-1 combines with J gene TRBJ1-4; D perhaps matches TRBD1 (5 bases). The CDR3 is made up of 13 amino acids. Germline V gives CDR1 MNHNS, CDR2 SASEGT. V lost 6 bases, J lost 6 bases, and 11 bases lay in between. The CDR3 here is CASRGTTDEKLFF. The CDR3 DNA is TGTGCCAGCAGGGGGACTACAGATGAAAAACTGTTTTTT.

CDR3 loop: CATHPGTAFNQPQHF. CDR3 coding DNA: TGTGCCACCCACCCCGGGACAGCATTCAATCAGCCCCAGCATTTT. The rearrangement joins TRBV28 to TRBJ1-5; 7 positions agree with TRBD1. In germline, CDR1 is MDHEN, CDR2 SYDVKM. This CDR3 contains 15 residues. V dropped 10 bases and J dropped 3; count of bases not matched to a gene: 12.

This chain joins TRBV5-8 and TRBJ1-4, with a weak D call TRBD1 (6 bases). The germline V gene has CDR1 SGHTS and CDR2 YDEGEE. V was shortened by 0 bases and J by 6 bases, with 12 bases between the two germline ends. This CDR3 comprises 15 residues. For the CDR3, the DNA is TGTGCCAGCAGCTTGGTGGGCAGGGGCGATGAAAAACTGTTTTTT. It translates to CASSLVGRGDEKLFF.

This clone came up a few times. This chain uses TRBV2 with TRBJ1-2; 7 nucleotides agree with TRBD1. The CDR3 totals 15 residues. J was trimmed by 3 bases and V by 1 base; bases with no gene match: 5. Germline loops: CDR1 SNHLY, CDR2 FYNNEI. The CDR3 bases are TGTGCCAGCAGTGAAGGGGACAGCCAACACTATGGCTACACCTTC. This translates into CASSEGDSQHYGYTF.

This sequence joins TRBV6-6 and TRBJ1-2, with D maybe TRBD1 (6 bases). Germline values: CDR1 MNHNY, CDR2 SVGAGI (reference sequence). V lost 0 bases and J lost 7, with 12 bases in between. This CDR3 contains 14 residues. The CDR3 here is CASSYSQGTPGYTF. CDR3 sequence (DNA): TGTGCCAGCAGTTACTCCCAGGGGACGCCTGGCTACACCTTC.

This clone was detected only a few times. This chain links TRBV15 with TRBJ2-7; 14 bases fit TRBD2. V was pared by 5 bases and J by 7 bases, with 10 bases of the junction left unmatched. This CDR3 has 16 amino acids. Germline V lookup: CDR1 LNHNV, CDR2 YYDKDF (reference sequence). This chain's CDR3 is CATSARLAGGPSEQYF. DNA of the CDR3: TGTGCCACCAGCGCTCGACTAGCGGGGGGGCCAAGTGAGCAGTACTTC.

This clone was observed a single time. CDR3 loop: CASSISRGEKLFF. Here the CDR3 DNA reads TGTGCCAGTAGTATTAGTCGCGGTGAAAAACTGTTTTTT. The chain carries TRBV19 and TRBJ1-4; no reliable D call. CDR1 LNHDA and CDR2 SQIVND come from the germline V gene (reference sequence). The length of the CDR3 is 13 residues. V was trimmed by 3 bases and J by 7 bases, leaving 9 bases between them.

The V and J genes are TRBV7-9 and TRBJ1-2; D uncertain. V was shortened by 7 bases and J by 2 bases, with 17 bases between the two germline ends. The germline V gene has CDR1 SEHNR and CDR2 FQNEAQ (reference sequence). The CDR3 length is 15 residues. In DNA form, the CDR3 reads TGTGCCAGCACCCCCGAGGTGGGGAGGAACTATGGCTACACCTTC. As protein: CASTPEVGRNYGYTF.

This sequence joins TRBV5-6 and TRBJ2-1, with 7 nucleotides matching TRBD1. The CDR3 consists of 12 residues. Germline values: CDR1 SGHDT, CDR2 YYEEEE. Losses at the gene ends were 2 bases for V and 15 bases for J; bases not matched to a gene: 8. The chain's CDR3 is CASSFTGDRWFF. As DNA, the CDR3 is TGTGCCAGCAGCTTTACAGGGGATAGGTGGTTCTTC.

CDR3 in DNA: TGCGCCAGCAGCTTGACTAGTTCCCACAATGAGCAGTTCTTC. Translating it yields CASSLTSSHNEQFF. The V call is TRBV5-1, the J call TRBJ2-1, with D perhaps matching TRBD2 (5 bases). The CDR3 contains 14 residues. V dropped 1 base and J dropped 5 bases, with 10 bases sitting between them. Germline assignment: CDR1 SGHRS and CDR2 YFSETQ.

The chain is built from TRBV7-6 and TRBJ2-1, with 14 nucleotides matching TRBD2. Germline CDR1 is SGHVS and CDR2 is FNYEAQ. CDR3 length: 16 residues. The V and J ends lost 5 bases and 8 bases, in that order; junction bases with no gene match: 8. The CDR3 bases are TGTGCCAGCAGCCCCCGACTAGCGGGGGGGCGGGATGAGCAGTTCTTC. This encodes CASSPRLAGGRDEQFF.

V and J are TRBV2 and TRBJ1-4, with 9 bases that match TRBD1. Germline-derived CDR1 and CDR2 are SNHLY and FYNNEI. With 7 bases clipped from V and 7 bases from J, the junction kept 7 bases outside the gene matches. The CDR3 is 14 residues long. The CDR3 is CASIPGQGAEKLFF. The CDR3 DNA follows: TGTGCCAGCATCCCGGGACAGGGCGCTGAAAAACTGTTTTTT.

The chain joins TRBV4-1 to TRBJ2-3; 8 nucleotides line up with TRBD2. CDR3 length equals 15 residues. Germline lookup yields CDR1 MGHRA and CDR2 YSYEKL. The junction had 7 bases not matched to a gene; V was cut back by 4 bases and J by 4 bases. CDR3: CASSRTSFNSDTQYF. The CDR3 nucleotides read TGCGCCAGCAGCCGGACTAGCTTCAACTCAGATACGCAGTATTTT.

Turning to this clone: Within the sample, other DNA sequences also encode this same CDR3. The chain joins TRBV5-1 to TRBJ2-1; 14 bases map to TRBD2. The junction had 4 bases not matched to a gene; V was cut back by 2 bases and J by 3 bases. This CDR3 spans 17 amino acids. Germline V gene sequence: CDR1 SGHRS, CDR2 YFSETQ. This chain's CDR3 is CASSFGLAGGFYNEQFF. DNA for the CDR3: TGCGCCAGCAGCTTCGGACTAGCGGGGGGTTTCTACAATGAGCAGTTCTTC. The full variable domain, with the rest looked up from reference TRBV5-1 and TRBJ2-1, is KAGVTQTPRYLIKTRGQQVTLSCSPISGHRSVSWYQQTPGQGLQFLFEYFSETQRNKGNFPGRFSGRQFSNSRSEMNVSTLELGDSALYLCASSFGLAGGFYNEQFFGPGTRLTVL.

The chain joins TRBV10-1 to TRBJ2-1, with TRBD1 matching over 11 bases. The CDR3 totals 14 residues. V gave up 8 bases and J gave up 8 bases; unmatched junction bases: 8. Germline CDR1 WNHNN, CDR2 SYGVQD (reference sequence). The CDR3 nucleotides read TGCGCCAGCGGGACAGGGGGGACTATGGATGAGCAGTTCTTC. This sequence encodes CASGTGGTMDEQFF.